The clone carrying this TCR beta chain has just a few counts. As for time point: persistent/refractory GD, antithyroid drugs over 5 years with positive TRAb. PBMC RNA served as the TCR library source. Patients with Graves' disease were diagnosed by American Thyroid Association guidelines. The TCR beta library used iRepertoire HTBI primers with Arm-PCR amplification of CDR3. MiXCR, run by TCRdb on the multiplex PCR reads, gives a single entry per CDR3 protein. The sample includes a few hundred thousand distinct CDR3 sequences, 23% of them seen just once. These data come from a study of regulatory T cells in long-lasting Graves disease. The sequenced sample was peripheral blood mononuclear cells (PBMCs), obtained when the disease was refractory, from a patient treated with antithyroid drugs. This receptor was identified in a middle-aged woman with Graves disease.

This CDR3 is CASSKGPGANVLTF. CDR3 nucleotides: TGTGCCAGCAGTAAGGGCCCTGGGGCCAACGTCCTGACTTTC. The rearrangement joins TRBV7-3 to TRBJ2-6; the D is unclear. The CDR3 is 14 amino acids. Germline V gene sequence: CDR1 SGHTA, CDR2 FQGTGA. With 6 bases removed from V and 2 bases from J, the gap between germline ends came to 8 bases. Complete variable domain (other parts from reference TRBV7-3 and TRBJ2-6): GAGVSQTPSNKVTEKGKYVELRCDPISGHTALYWYRQSLGQGPEFLIYFQGTGAADDSGLPNDRFFAVRPEGSVSTLKIQRTERGDSAVYLCASSKGPGANVLTFGAGSRLTVL.